This passage covers 14 T cell receptor beta chains from one sample sequenced in a study of beta chain features in type 1 diabetes. The investigators reverse transcribed all of the isolated RNA, so they sequenced expressed TCRB transcripts. Sequenced by immunoSEQ multiplex PCR; TCRdb stores in-frame clones only, minus some. The sample holds around 250,000 clones, around a quarter seen once. The sequenced material came from central memory CD4+ T cells from blood. These receptors were obtained from a man aged 30 to 39 in good health.

This clone was found a few times. The J gene is TRBJ2-3, the V gene TRBV4-3, with D tentatively TRBD2 (6 bases). CDR1 LGHNA and CDR2 YSLEER come from the germline V gene. The V gene lost 0 bases and the J gene lost 1 base, with 14 bases spanning the gap. The CDR3 extends over 17 amino acids. The CDR3: CASSQEALAFRTDTQYF. CDR3 bases: TGCGCCAGCAGCCAAGAGGCACTAGCCTTTCGCACAGATACGCAGTATTTT.

The chain combines TRBV5-1 with TRBJ2-2; TRBD2 aligns across 7 bases. Germline V gene data show CDR1 as SGHRS and CDR2 as YFSETQ. V shed 3 bases and J 4 bases; nucleotides not matched to a gene: 6. The CDR3 is 15 amino acids. CDR3 residues: CASSSGLLPTGELFF. The CDR3, as DNA: TGCGCCAGCAGCTCGGGACTACTACCCACCGGGGAGCTGTTTTTT.

This clone was observed a few times. The chain carries TRBV18 and TRBJ1-6; no definite D call. The CDR3 totals 12 residues. Trimming pared 2 bases from V and 7 bases from J, leaving 3 bases between. Germline loops: CDR1 KGHSH, CDR2 LQKENI. CDR3 nucleotides: TGTGCCAGCTCACCAAGGAATTCACCCCTCCACTTT. The encoded protein is CASSPRNSPLHF.

The chain links TRBV4-3 to TRBJ1-2; possible D gene TRBD1, 6 bases. Germline CDR1 LGHNA, CDR2 YSLEER. Trimming took 2 bases from V and 4 from J, leaving 11 bases between them. The CDR3 runs 14 residues. CDR3 sequence reads: CASSQNRDSYGYTF. The CDR3 DNA is TGCGCCAGCAGCCAAAACAGGGATAGCTATGGCTACACCTTC.

J is TRBJ1-1 and V is TRBV9; 8 bases match TRBD1. The CDR3 loop spans 15 amino acids. CDR1 SGDLS and CDR2 YYNGEE come from the germline V gene. Trimming removed 4 bases from V and 4 bases from J; junction bases left unmatched: 9. DNA for the CDR3: TGTGCCAGCAGCATCCTCGGACAGGGCATCACTGAAGCTTTCTTT. Its protein is CASSILGQGITEAFF.

This clone turned up a few times. The CDR3, as DNA: TGCAGCGCTCCGGGACAGGGGAACACTGAAGCTTTCTTT. This codes for CSAPGQGNTEAFF. V gene TRBV29-1 combines with J gene TRBJ1-1; 9 bases map to TRBD1. The CDR3 runs 13 residues. Per the germline V gene, CDR1 is SQVTM and CDR2 is ANQGSEA. Losses at the gene ends were 7 bases for V and 1 base for J; bases not matched to a gene: 4.

This clone occurred many times. The V gene is TRBV7-9, the J gene TRBJ2-3; the match to TRBD2 covers 9 bases. Germline values: CDR1 SEHNR, CDR2 FQNEAQ (reference sequence). The CDR3 has 15 amino acids. V dropped 7 bases and J dropped 0; count of bases not matched to a gene: 5. The CDR3 bases are TGTGCCAGCACCCTTAGCGGGGGAAGCACAGATACGCAGTATTTT. It specifies CASTLSGGSTDTQYF.

The chain combines TRBV18 with TRBJ2-7, with 8 bases fitting TRBD1. V dropped 4 bases and J dropped 3; count of bases not matched to a gene: 5. CDR3 length: 14 residues. Germline V lookup: CDR1 KGHSH, CDR2 LQKENI. The CDR3, as DNA: TGTGCCAGCTCACAGGCCGGGACAGGCTACGAGCAGTACTTC. This translates into CASSQAGTGYEQYF.

The CDR3 spells CASSDISSDYGYTF. Here the CDR3 DNA reads TGTGCCAGCAGCGACATATCTTCGGACTATGGCTACACCTTC. The rearrangement joins TRBV25-1 to TRBJ1-2; D is uncertain. CDR1 is MGHDK and CDR2 is SYGVNS in the germline V gene. This CDR3 has 14 amino acids. Between the trimmed V and J ends, which lost 6 bases and 3 bases, there was a span of 14 bases.

This clone appeared a few times. The chain has TRBV7-9 and TRBJ2-7; weak D call: TRBD1 (5 bases). This CDR3 is built from 15 residues. Trimming stripped 0 bases from V and 2 bases from J, with 11 bases between. Per germline, CDR1 SEHNR and CDR2 FQNEAQ (reference sequence). CDR3 bases: TGTGCCAGCAGCTTAGCCGCGGACACAACCTACGAGCAGTACTTC. Its protein product is CASSLAADTTYEQYF.

This clone was seen a handful of times. The chain links TRBV7-8 to TRBJ2-1; D not certain. Trimming left V 2 bases short and J 2 bases short, with 1 base between. Germline V CDR1 and CDR2: SGHVS, FQNEAQ. CDR3 size: 12 residues. CDR3 DNA: TGTGCCAGCAGCTTACCCTACAATGAGCAGTTCTTC. This gives the protein CASSLPYNEQFF.

This clone rates as medium-sized (0.01 to 0.1%). The rearrangement uses TRBV7-9 and TRBJ2-1; D gene ambiguous. This CDR3 is built from 13 residues. Per the germline V gene, CDR1 is SEHNR and CDR2 is FQNEAQ (reference sequence). The germline V and J ends were trimmed by 4 bases and 10 bases, with 14 bases remaining between them. The CDR3 coding sequence is TGTGCCAGCAGCTCCCAGAGCCTAACCGAGCAGTTCTTC. Translating it yields CASSSQSLTEQFF.

This clone was counted between two and nine times. This chain connects TRBV7-2 to TRBJ1-6; D is unresolved. Trimming shortened V by 1 base and J by 8 bases, and 6 bases separated the two germline ends. The length of the CDR3 is 13 residues. Germline lookup yields CDR1 SGHTA and CDR2 FQGNSA. The CDR3 coding sequence is TGTGCCAGCAGCTTAGACGGGCATTCACCCCTCCACTTT. Its translation: CASSLDGHSPLHF.

This clone came up a few times. Other DNA variants within this sample encode the same CDR3. The chain uses TRBV20-1 and TRBJ2-5; D unresolved. The V end lost 3 bases, the J end lost 2 bases, and 4 bases lay between the germline ends. The V gene's germline CDR1 is DFQATT and CDR2 SNEGSKA (reference sequence). The CDR3 runs to 11 residues. CDR3 sequence: CSARTQETQYF. In DNA form, the CDR3 reads TGCAGTGCTAGGACTCAAGAGACCCAGTACTTC.